A selection of T cell receptor beta chains follows, all from one sample in a study of early T cells in non-severe SARS-CoV-2 infection. One entry per CDR3 protein results from TCRdb running MiXCR on the 5' RACE reads. The data contain approximately 32,000 distinct CDR3 sequences, roughly 4.2% of them seen just once; the ten biggest clones take up about 5.5%. Input material: whole blood. The receptors originated from an adult who was a healthcare worker with PCR-confirmed SARS-CoV-2 infection or an uninfected control (not recorded which). The CDR3 runs from the conserved cysteine through the conserved F or W. The D gene is left open where the match is weak. Rows give clone size only sometimes, using once, few, many, or a class for an expanded clone.

CDR3nt | CDR3aa | d_gene | j_gene | v_gene | abundance
TGCGCCAGCAGCCAGAGAGATACGCAGTATTTT | CASSQRDTQYF | - | TRBJ2-3 | TRBV4-1 | many
TGTGCCAGCAGCTTAGCAGGCGGAGCCAACGTCCTGACTTTC | CASSLAGGANVLTF | - | TRBJ2-6 | TRBV7-2 | many
TGCGCCAGCAGCTGGGGCCGGGACAGGGTAACCTACGAGCAGTACTTC | CASSWGRDRVTYEQYF | TRBD1 | TRBJ2-7 | TRBV5-1 | -
TGTGCCAGCAGCCCGGACAGCGATCTTGCAACTAATGAAAAACTGTTTTTT | CASSPDSDLATNEKLFF | - | TRBJ1-4 | TRBV7-2 | many
TGTGCCAGCAGCTGGACAGGGGGTCGCAATCAGCCCCAGCATTTT | CASSWTGGRNQPQHF | TRBD1 | TRBJ1-5 | TRBV11-2 | few
TGTGCCAGCAGCTTGGGGGGGCAATTCGGAAACATTCAGTACTTC | CASSLGGQFGNIQYF | - | TRBJ2-4 | TRBV7-9 | few
TGCGCCAGCAGTGCCCCCTGGGTAGGCGACACCACTGAAGCTTTCTTT | CASSAPWVGDTTEAFF | - | TRBJ1-1 | TRBV5-1 | many
TGTGCCATCAGGGACCGGGACGGCACCTACGAGCAGTACTTC | CAIRDRDGTYEQYF | - | TRBJ2-7 | TRBV10-3 | few
TGTGCCAGCAGCTTAAACAGCAATCAGCCCCAGCATTTT | CASSLNSNQPQHF | - | TRBJ1-5 | TRBV7-3 | -
TGTGCCAGCAGCCCTGCGGCAGCAATTAGCAATCAGCCCCAGCATTTT | CASSPAAAISNQPQHF | - | TRBJ1-5 | TRBV7-9 | many
TGCAGTGCTACAGGGCTCATGAACACTGAAGCTTTCTTT | CSATGLMNTEAFF | - | TRBJ1-1 | TRBV20-1 | many
TGTGCCAGCAGCTTTCAGGGGCCCGGCACCGGGGAGCTGTTTTTT | CASSFQGPGTGELFF | - | TRBJ2-2 | TRBV7-3 | few
TGTGCCAGCAGCTTCCGGGACAGGGACTACGAGCAGTACTTC | CASSFRDRDYEQYF | TRBD1 | TRBJ2-7 | TRBV5-5 | many
TGTGCCAGCAGCTTCGGACGGGACTACGAGCAGTACTTC | CASSFGRDYEQYF | - | TRBJ2-7 | TRBV5-5 | many
TGTGCCAGCTCACAAGGGGGGTCTCGCGAGCAGTACTTC | CASSQGGSREQYF | - | TRBJ2-7 | TRBV18 | many
TGTGCCAGCAGTGCCTCCGCGGGCGGGGAGCTGTTTTTT | CASSASAGGELFF | - | TRBJ2-2 | TRBV25-1 | many
TGTGCCAGCAGCGCCCCAGGACTAGCGGGAGGCGGGACCGGGGAGCTGTTTTTT | CASSAPGLAGGGTGELFF | TRBD2 | TRBJ2-2 | TRBV9 | many
TGTGCCAGCAGCTTAACGCGCCGCTCCTACGAGCAGTACTTC | CASSLTRRSYEQYF | - | TRBJ2-7 | TRBV11-2 | many
TGTGCCAGCAGCTTAGGCCCTAGCGACTCCTACGAGCAGTACTTC | CASSLGPSDSYEQYF | - | TRBJ2-7 | TRBV7-2 | -
TGCAGCGTCGTCGGGACAGGGGAGACTGAAGCTTTCTTT | CSVVGTGETEAFF | TRBD1 | TRBJ1-1 | TRBV29-1 | many
TGCAGTGCTAGAGTACTCGCCTCGTCGGGACTAGCGGGCGAGCAGTACTTC | CSARVLASSGLAGEQYF | TRBD2 | TRBJ2-7 | TRBV20-1 | many
TGTGCCAGCAGCCCCACAGGGGGCTGGGAGACCCAGTACTTC | CASSPTGGWETQYF | TRBD1 | TRBJ2-5 | TRBV9 | many
TGTGCCAGCAGCTTAAGGTATACGCAGTATTTT | CASSLRYTQYF | - | TRBJ2-3 | TRBV5-4 | few
TGTGCCAGCAGCTTGGACCGGCGAGAGACCCAGTACTTC | CASSLDRRETQYF | - | TRBJ2-5 | TRBV5-5 | few
TGTGCCAGCAGCATTAGATCGGGACCGGGGAACACCGGGGAGCTGTTTTTT | CASSIRSGPGNTGELFF | - | TRBJ2-2 | TRBV7-9 | few
TGCAGCGTCCGCGGGGGGCCAACTAATGAAAAACTGTTTTTT | CSVRGGPTNEKLFF | - | TRBJ1-4 | TRBV29-1 | many
TGTGCCAGCAGCCCGCGGGGGCTCCCCCAAGAGACCCAGTACTTC | CASSPRGLPQETQYF | - | TRBJ2-5 | TRBV3-1 | many
TGCAGTGCCCCCATTGTTGGGGACAGGGAAGGCTATGGCTACACCTTC | CSAPIVGDREGYGYTF | TRBD1 | TRBJ1-2 | TRBV20-1 | few
TGCAGTGCTAGAGATCCTAGACAGGGCGACTATGGCTACACCTTC | CSARDPRQGDYGYTF | TRBD1 | TRBJ1-2 | TRBV20-1 | many
TGTGCCAGTAGTATACGGGGCGCGAGCAATCAGCCCCAGCATTTT | CASSIRGASNQPQHF | - | TRBJ1-5 | TRBV19 | many
TGTGCCAGCAGCTTGACGGGAGGGGCTAACACCGGGGAGCTGTTTTTT | CASSLTGGANTGELFF | TRBD2 | TRBJ2-2 | TRBV7-6 | many
TGTGCCAGCAGCGTAGAAGGGAGTAGCCAAGAGACCCAGTACTTC | CASSVEGSSQETQYF | - | TRBJ2-5 | TRBV9 | many
TGTGCCAGCAGGTTACGAAGGGCAGATACGCAGTATTTT | CASRLRRADTQYF | - | TRBJ2-3 | TRBV6-5 | many
TGTGCCACCCTACGGACAGGCTTGTATGGCTACACCTTC | CATLRTGLYGYTF | TRBD1 | TRBJ1-2 | TRBV24-1 | many
TGTGCCAGCTCACCAGGGGATGTCTATAATTCACCCCTCCACTTT | CASSPGDVYNSPLHF | - | TRBJ1-6 | TRBV18 | -
TGCGCCAGCAGCTTGGGGACAGCGGCGAACACCGGGGAGCTGTTTTTT | CASSLGTAANTGELFF | - | TRBJ2-2 | TRBV5-1 | many
TGTGCCAGCAGCCATCAGGGGGAGAACACTGAAGCTTTCTTT | CASSHQGENTEAFF | TRBD1 | TRBJ1-1 | TRBV3-1 | many
TGTGCCAGCAGCGTAGATAGCGGGAGGGTTGACGAGCAGTACTTC | CASSVDSGRVDEQYF | TRBD2 | TRBJ2-7 | TRBV9 | many
TGTGCCAGCGACACAGGGGGCGCGGGCACAGATACGCAGTATTTT | CASDTGGAGTDTQYF | TRBD1 | TRBJ2-3 | TRBV28 | many
TGTGCCAGCAGACTATCGGCGGGGAACAATCAGCCCCAGCATTTT | CASRLSAGNNQPQHF | - | TRBJ1-5 | TRBV27 | many
TGTGCCAGCAGTTTAGCGCGGACAGACAATGAGCAGTTCTTC | CASSLARTDNEQFF | - | TRBJ2-1 | TRBV12-3/TRBV12-4 | many
TGTGCCAGCAGTTTAGTGCGCGGGGCCCCCGGGGAGCTGTTTTTT | CASSLVRGAPGELFF | - | TRBJ2-2 | TRBV12-3/TRBV12-4 | many
TGCAGCGTCCGAATTGGACAGCTCAATGAGCAGTTCTTC | CSVRIGQLNEQFF | - | TRBJ2-1 | TRBV29-1 | many
TGTGCCAGCAGCTTGTCGGTCAGGAGCTCCTACGAGCAGTACTTC | CASSLSVRSSYEQYF | - | TRBJ2-7 | TRBV5-5 | many
TGTGCCAGCAGTATAATAGCAGTCTCCTACAATGAGCAGTTCTTC | CASSIIAVSYNEQFF | - | TRBJ2-1 | TRBV28 | many
TGCAGTGCAAACAGGGGGGGAGATGAAAAACTGTTTTTT | CSANRGGDEKLFF | TRBD1 | TRBJ1-4 | TRBV20-1 | few
TGTGCCAGCAGCCTCAGGGGGCTGGCAGAGACCCAGTACTTC | CASSLRGLAETQYF | TRBD1 | TRBJ2-5 | TRBV6-1 | many
TGTGCCAGCACCCCCGTGCGGGAGGTCGGGTACGAGCAGTACTTC | CASTPVREVGYEQYF | TRBD2 | TRBJ2-7 | TRBV28 | many
TGTGCCAGCAGCTTATCAGGACGCGGAAATGAAAAACTGTTTTTT | CASSLSGRGNEKLFF | - | TRBJ1-4 | TRBV7-7 | many